Presented here are 7 T cell receptor beta chains from one specimen sequenced in a study of blood T cells in healthy people across ages. Using a J-beta primer mix together with a sample-barcoded 5' primer, a second PCR was run for about 7 to 12 cycles. TCRdb reprocessed the 5' RACE reads via MiXCR and lists one record per CDR3 protein. The sample holds more than 900,000 distinct CDR3 sequences, 25% to 35% seen once. This sample was shared with a second study, whose subject was T cells of mothers and their children.

Sequenced: blood. The receptor set was obtained from a woman between 35 and 50 years old in good health.

The chain uses TRBV4-3 and TRBJ2-7; possibly TRBD1 for D (5 bases). The CDR3 totals 14 residues. V lost 4 bases and J lost 3, with 13 bases in between. The germline gives CDR1 LGHNA, CDR2 YSLEER. CDR3 in DNA: TGCGCCAGCAGCCCTGACAGTGGAAACTACGAGCAGTACTTC. Encoded protein: CASSPDSGNYEQYF.

This clonotype was seen a few times. The chain recombines TRBV19 with TRBJ2-2, with a weak D call TRBD2 (5 bases). This CDR3 comprises 15 residues. Per germline, CDR1 LNHDA and CDR2 SQIVND (reference sequence). Trimming took 4 bases from V and 0 from J, leaving 9 bases between them. This CDR3 is CASSTGLTNTGELFF. In DNA, the CDR3 is TGTGCCAGTAGTACTGGACTTACGAACACCGGGGAGCTGTTTTTT.

The chain combines TRBV5-1 with TRBJ2-1, with 7 positions matching TRBD2. V gave up 3 bases and J gave up 5 bases; unmatched junction bases: 11. The germline gives CDR1 SGHRS, CDR2 YFSETQ. This CDR3 has 16 residues. This CDR3 reads CASSSRDYSGNNEQFF. The CDR3 DNA follows: TGCGCCAGCAGCTCCCGGGACTACTCAGGAAACAATGAGCAGTTCTTC.

This clonotype was seen repeatedly, ten times or more. This chain joins TRBV7-9 and TRBJ2-1; TRBD1 might be the D (6 bases). The V end was cut by 8 bases, the J end by 0 bases, with 14 bases between. Germline CDR1 is SEHNR and CDR2 is FQNEAQ (reference sequence). The CDR3 spans 15 residues. The CDR3 is CASGSTGSSYNEQFF. The DNA for the CDR3 is TGTGCCAGCGGATCTACAGGGAGCTCCTACAATGAGCAGTTCTTC.

V gene TRBV15 combines with J gene TRBJ2-5; D ambiguous. The DNA end is a closer match to TRBJ2-7, so the J assignment may be wrong. Germline CDR1 LNHNV, CDR2 YYDKDF (reference sequence). The CDR3 extends over 13 amino acids. CDR3 nucleotides: TGTGCCACCAGCAGAGATGCGCGTTACGAGCAGTACTTC. Its translation is CATSRDARYEQYF.

This clonotype was seen more than once but under ten times. This rearrangement joins TRBV20-1 to TRBJ2-1, with TRBD2 as a possible D gene (6 bases). The CDR3 loop spans 16 amino acids. CDR1 and CDR2 from the germline V gene are DFQATT and SNEGSKA (reference sequence). Between the trimmed V and J ends, which lost 6 bases and 0 bases, there was a span of 18 bases. For the CDR3, the DNA is TGCAGTGCAGCCCCGGGAGACGAACGCTCCTACAATGAGCAGTTCTTC. This gives the protein CSAAPGDERSYNEQFF.

This clonotype was found a few times. The CDR3 nucleotides are TGTGCCAGCAGTGCGGCAGGTACGCAGTATTTT. This sequence encodes CASSAAGTQYF. This sequence joins TRBV2 and TRBJ2-3; D gene unclear. Germline loops: CDR1 SNHLY, CDR2 FYNNEI. The CDR3 runs to 11 residues. The V and J ends lost 4 bases and 8 bases respectively, with 7 bases between them.